A selection of T cell receptor beta chains follows, all from one sample in a study of blood T cell repertoires in COVID-19. Clones were sequenced by immunoSEQ multiplex PCR, and TCRdb holds only the in-frame ones, with some missing. The sample has over 200,000 clones, roughly 84% seen once. The source material was peripheral blood. The receptors stem from a man aged 40-55 years with active or convalescent COVID-19. CDR3s include the opening cysteine and the closing phenylalanine or tryptophan. Fields, in order: D gene, clone size, CDR3 length, V gene, J gene, CDR3 protein, CDR3 DNA. The D gene is left open where the match is weak. Clone size is stated in some rows and not others, as once, few, many or a class when expanded.

NA	NA	17	TRBV28	TRBJ2-7	CASSRGPAGAAPYEQYF	TGTGCCAGCAGCCGTGGGCCGGCGGGGGCAGCGCCCTACGAGCAGTACTTC
NA	NA	11	TRBV21-1	TRBJ2-7	CASSNPGQVYF	TGTGCCAGCAGCAACCCGGGACAGGTTTACTTC
TRBD2	NA	15	TRBV7-2	TRBJ2-1	CASSGLAGGRNEQFF	TGTGCCAGCAGCGGATTGGCGGGGGGCCGGAATGAGCAGTTCTTC
NA	NA	15	TRBV5-1	TRBJ1-4	CASSPTGKTNEKLFF	TGCGCCAGCAGCCCTACAGGGAAAACCAATGAAAAACTGTTTTTT
NA	NA	15	TRBV5-6	TRBJ1-2	CASSVKAGEGRSYTF	TGTGCCAGCAGCGTCAAGGCAGGGGAAGGTAGAAGCTACACCTTC
NA	NA	15	TRBV5-1	TRBJ1-1	CASSLDRVVGTEAFF	TGCGCCAGCAGCTTGGACAGGGTTGTGGGCACTGAAGCTTTCTTT
TRBD2	NA	18	TRBV5-8	TRBJ2-7	CASSLFWGLAGFANEQYF	TGTGCCAGCAGCTTGTTTTGGGGACTAGCGGGATTCGCCAACGAGCAGTACTTC
NA	NA	15	TRBV18	TRBJ2-2	CASSPRPGETGELFF	TGTGCCAGCTCACCACGGCCAGGGGAAACCGGGGAGCTGTTTTTT
NA	NA	15	TRBV6-5	TRBJ1-5	CASRTGRGSNQPQHF	TGTGCCAGCAGGACCGGAAGGGGGAGCAATCAGCCCCAGCATTTT
NA	NA	13	TRBV27	TRBJ2-1	CASQRGISNEQFF	TGTGCCAGTCAAAGGGGGATCTCCAATGAGCAGTTCTTC
NA	NA	12	TRBV19	TRBJ1-1	CASSIGITKAFF	TGTGCCAGTAGTATCGGTATTACGAAAGCTTTCTTT
NA	NA	14	TRBV27	TRBJ2-6	CVSSPVSGANVLTF	TGTGTCAGCAGTCCTGTCTCTGGGGCCAACGTCCTGACTTTC
NA	NA	12	TRBV12-3/TRBV12-4	TRBJ2-7	CASSEGVSEQYF	TGTGCCAGCAGTGAAGGGGTGTCCGAGCAGTACTTC
TRBD1	few	15	TRBV28	TRBJ1-1	CASSYLSGTGGNAFF	TGTGCCAGCAGTTATTTATCCGGGACAGGGGGAAATGCTTTCTTT
NA	NA	15	TRBV6-1	TRBJ1-5	CASSEAQRVFQPQHF	TGTGCCAGCAGTGAAGCGCAGAGGGTTTTCCAGCCCCAGCATTTT
NA	NA	13	TRBV3-1/TRBV3-2	TRBJ2-5	CASSPAGPWAQYF	TGTGCCAGCAGCCCGGCAGGTCCATGGGCCCAGTACTTC
TRBD2	few	15	TRBV3-1/TRBV3-2	TRBJ2-5	CASSGLAGGRETQYF	TGTGCCAGCAGCGGACTAGCGGGGGGGCGGGAGACCCAGTACTTC
NA	NA	14	TRBV27	TRBJ1-4	CASSSRRYNEKLFF	TGTGCCAGCAGTTCAAGGAGATATAATGAAAAACTGTTTTTT
NA	NA	13	TRBV30	TRBJ2-5	CAWSVDGSRAQYF	TGTGCCTGGAGTGTTGACGGGAGCCGGGCCCAGTACTTC
TRBD1	NA	16	TRBV15	TRBJ2-3	CATSRAGTGGTDTQYF	TGTGCCACCAGCAGGGCTGGGACAGGGGGCACAGATACGCAGTATTTT
NA	NA	17	TRBV28	TRBJ1-4	CASSRRGVGPGREKLFF	TGTGCCAGCAGTAGGCGCGGTGTGGGTCCGGGGAGGGAAAAACTGTTTTTT
TRBD2	NA	17	TRBV7-6	TRBJ2-5	CASSSSLTSGSGETQYF	TGTGCCAGCAGCTCCTCCCTGACTAGCGGGAGTGGGGAGACCCAGTACTTC
NA	NA	14	TRBV29-1	TRBJ2-2	CSVEMGGSTGELFF	TGCAGCGTTGAGATGGGGGGAAGCACCGGGGAGCTGTTTTTT
TRBD1	NA	17	TRBV28	TRBJ1-3	CASSLGGRGLGGNTIYF	TGTGCCAGCAGTTTAGGTGGCAGGGGGCTAGGTGGAAACACCATATATTTT
NA	NA	16	TRBV28	TRBJ1-5	CASRTGPGNIGQPQHF	TGTGCCAGCAGGACTGGGCCAGGGAACATAGGGCAGCCCCAGCATTTT
NA	NA	11	TRBV28	TRBJ1-2	CAAQEDYGYTF	TGTGCCGCCCAGGAAGACTATGGCTACACCTTC
NA	NA	15	TRBV5-5	TRBJ2-3	CASSVAATSTDTQYF	TGTGCCAGCAGCGTTGCGGCGACGAGCACAGATACGCAGTATTTT
TRBD1	NA	14	TRBV14	TRBJ2-2	CASLRTGGTGELFF	TGTGCCAGCCTCAGGACAGGGGGCACCGGGGAGCTGTTTTTT
NA	NA	13	TRBV7-9	TRBJ2-7	CASSPGLPYEQYF	TGTGCCAGCAGCCCCGGACTACCTTACGAGCAGTACTTC
NA	NA	14	TRBV6-5	TRBJ1-2	CASSPRIAPYGYTF	TGTGCCAGCAGTCCACGCATAGCCCCGTATGGCTACACCTTC
NA	NA	13	TRBV5-1	TRBJ2-1	CASSLTGKNEQFF	TGCGCCAGCAGCTTGACAGGGAAGAATGAGCAGTTCTTC
NA	NA	15	TRBV28	TRBJ1-5	CASSLAGSGNQPQHF	TGTGCCAGCAGTTTGGCAGGGTCTGGCAATCAGCCCCAGCATTTT
NA	NA	16	TRBV13	TRBJ2-6	CASSFTRSSGANVLTF	TGTGCCAGCAGCTTTACGAGGAGTTCTGGGGCCAACGTCCTGACTTTC
NA	NA	12	TRBV5-1	TRBJ1-1	CASSLNPGVAFF	TGCGCCAGCAGCTTAAACCCGGGGGTAGCTTTCTTT
TRBD1	NA	15	TRBV11-2	TRBJ1-4	CASNSQGGLNEKLFF	TGTGCCAGCAACTCCCAGGGGGGCCTGAATGAAAAACTGTTTTTT
NA	NA	13	TRBV11-2	TRBJ1-5	CASSLGRAQPQHF	TGTGCCAGCAGCTTGGGCAGGGCTCAGCCCCAGCATTTT
TRBD1	NA	14	TRBV28	TRBJ2-2	CASSLTGDTGELFF	TGTGCCAGCAGTTTGACAGGGGACACCGGGGAGCTGTTTTTT
NA	NA	14	TRBV7-2	TRBJ1-2	CASSRLTGWDGYTF	TGTGCCAGCAGTCGTCTTACAGGGTGGGATGGCTACACCTTC
TRBD2	NA	14	TRBV6-5	TRBJ2-3	CASSMGGGTDTQYF	TGTGCCAGCTCCATGGGGGGGGGCACAGATACGCAGTATTTT
NA	few	14	TRBV18	TRBJ2-1	CASSLLDSYNEQFF	TGTGCCAGCTCACTCTTAGACAGTTACAATGAGCAGTTCTTC
TRBD2	NA	17	TRBV28	TRBJ2-7	CASSLRLLAGGPNEQYF	TGTGCCAGCAGTTTACGATTACTAGCGGGAGGGCCAAACGAGCAGTACTTC
NA	NA	14	TRBV7-2	TRBJ1-2	CASSLRPVGRGYTF	TGTGCCAGCAGCTTACGTCCAGTGGGGAGGGGCTACACCTTC
NA	NA	15	TRBV18	TRBJ2-5	CASSPPVGAAKTQYF	TGTGCCAGCTCACCACCGGTTGGGGCGGCAAAGACCCAGTACTTC
NA	NA	14	TRBV27	TRBJ2-7	CATRFSGQTYEQYF	TGTGCCACCAGATTCAGCGGACAGACCTACGAGCAGTACTTC
NA	NA	16	TRBV24-1	TRBJ2-2	CATSDLRDTYTGELFF	TGTGCCACCAGTGATTTGCGCGACACTTACACCGGGGAGCTGTTTTTT
TRBD1	NA	15	TRBV11-1	TRBJ1-2	CASSLNRGANYGYTF	TGTGCCAGCAGCTTAAACAGGGGAGCTAACTATGGCTACACCTTC
TRBD1	NA	13	TRBV5-6	TRBJ2-7	CASSAGTATKQYF	TGTGCCAGCAGCGCCGGGACAGCTACGAAGCAGTACTTC
NA	few	15	TRBV4-2	TRBJ1-1	CASSQDRQGPPEAFF	TGTGCCAGCAGCCAAGATCGTCAGGGGCCCCCTGAAGCTTTCTTT
TRBD1	NA	17	TRBV2	TRBJ1-4	CASSRTGNGAGNEKLFF	TGTGCCAGCAGTAGGACAGGGAACGGGGCTGGTAATGAAAAACTGTTTTTT
NA	NA	14	TRBV6-5	TRBJ2-7	CASSNGAGDYEQYF	TGTGCCAGCAGTAACGGGGCAGGGGACTACGAGCAGTACTTC
TRBD1	NA	17	TRBV5-1	TRBJ1-1	CASSLATGSAMNTEAFF	TGCGCCAGCAGCTTGGCGACAGGGTCGGCCATGAACACTGAAGCTTTCTTT
TRBD1	few	13	TRBV12-3/TRBV12-4	TRBJ1-1	CASMATGASEAFF	TGTGCCAGCATGGCGACAGGGGCTTCTGAAGCTTTCTTT
TRBD1	NA	15	TRBV11-3	TRBJ2-5	CASSLGTGTRETQYF	TGTGCCAGCAGCTTAGGGACAGGGACGCGGGAGACCCAGTACTTC
NA	NA	15	TRBV18	TRBJ2-5	CASSRRGHQQETQYF	TGTGCCAGCTCTCGCCGGGGACACCAACAAGAGACCCAGTACTTC
NA	NA	13	TRBV18	TRBJ2-3	CASSPGPTNTQYF	TGTGCCAGCTCACCTGGGCCCACAAATACGCAGTATTTT
NA	NA	15	TRBV10-3	TRBJ2-3	CAISESGGPQDTQYF	TGTGCCATCAGTGAGTCAGGAGGGCCTCAAGATACGCAGTATTTT
NA	NA	17	TRBV19	TRBJ1-2	CASRNRPGQNAAYGYTF	TGTGCCAGTAGAAACCGGCCAGGACAGAACGCGGCATATGGCTACACCTTC
TRBD2	NA	17	TRBV11-3	TRBJ2-1	CASSLEVLAGGNNEQFF	TGTGCCAGCAGCTTAGAGGTACTAGCGGGGGGTAACAATGAGCAGTTCTTC
NA	NA	14	TRBV29-1	TRBJ2-1	CSVEGLRVQNEQFF	TGCAGCGTTGAAGGACTACGGGTCCAGAATGAGCAGTTCTTC
NA	NA	15	TRBV10-3	TRBJ2-7	CAISERKDSFMQQYF	TGTGCCATCAGTGAGAGAAAGGACAGCTTTATGCAGCAGTACTTC